The 3 T cell receptor beta chains reported below all come from one sample, sequenced in a study of blood T cell repertoires in COVID-19. Here immunoSEQ multiplex PCR was the method, and the copy in TCRdb shows in-frame clones only, minus some. The table shows 48,000 or so clones, with 90% occurring only once. The sample comprised peripheral blood. Receptors originate from a human donor in a cohort sampled during active COVID-19.

As DNA, the CDR3 is TGTGCCAGCAGTGCCCTAGCGGGAGGCACAGATACGCAGTATTTT. This codes for CASSALAGGTDTQYF. The chain joins TRBV6-6 to TRBJ2-3, with 10 positions matching TRBD2. The length of the CDR3 is 15 residues. The germline V gene encodes CDR1 MNHNY and CDR2 SVGAGI (reference sequence). With V trimmed by 5 bases and J by 1 base, 3 bases remained unmatched.

This clone was counted once. V gene TRBV29-1 combines with J gene TRBJ1-1; no clear D gene. Trimming removed 6 bases from V and 10 bases from J, with 21 bases in between. Germline loops: CDR1 SQVTM, CDR2 ANQGSEA. CDR3 length: 13 residues. CDR3 protein: CSVKTLAPLPAFF. In nucleotides, the CDR3 is TGCAGCGTCAAAACCCTGGCCCCCTTGCCAGCTTTCTTT.

The V call is TRBV7-3, the J call TRBJ2-2; TRBD2 aligns across 7 bases. Germline assignment: CDR1 SGHTA and CDR2 FQGTGA. Trimming took 1 base from V and 4 from J; bases not matched to a gene: 6. The CDR3 runs to 16 residues. The CDR3 region has the DNA TGTGCCAGCAGCTTAAGTCCGGGAGGTGGCACCGGGGAGCTGTTTTTT. Its protein is CASSLSPGGGTGELFF.